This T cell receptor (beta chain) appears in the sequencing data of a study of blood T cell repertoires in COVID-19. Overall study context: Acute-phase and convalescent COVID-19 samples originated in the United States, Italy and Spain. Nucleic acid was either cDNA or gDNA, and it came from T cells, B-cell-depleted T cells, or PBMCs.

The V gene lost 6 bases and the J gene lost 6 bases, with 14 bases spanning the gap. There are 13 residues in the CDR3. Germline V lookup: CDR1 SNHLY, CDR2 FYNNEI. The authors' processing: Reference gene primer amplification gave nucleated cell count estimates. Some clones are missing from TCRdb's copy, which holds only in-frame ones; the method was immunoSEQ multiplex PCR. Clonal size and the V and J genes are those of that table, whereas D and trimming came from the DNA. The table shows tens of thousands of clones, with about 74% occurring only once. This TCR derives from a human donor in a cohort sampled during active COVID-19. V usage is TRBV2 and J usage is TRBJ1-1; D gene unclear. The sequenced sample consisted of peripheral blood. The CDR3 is CASRGSARAEAFF. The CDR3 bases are TGTGCCAGCAGGGGGTCGGCGAGGGCTGAAGCTTTCTTT.